The source of this T cell receptor beta chain is a study of T cells in Graves' hyperthyroidism and ophthalmopathy. General study findings and limits: Most thyroid clonotypes expanded above 0.001 appeared in blood too.

Remarks on this clonotype: Its antigen is undetermined.

RNA transcripts provided the source from which TCR beta CDR3 regions were amplified. TCR CDR3 regions were first amplified by RT-PCR with HTBI primers. TCRdb fed the multiplex PCR reads into MiXCR, producing one record per CDR3 protein. Of over 650,000 distinct CDR3 sequences listed, 45% were seen once; the top ten hold about 7.7%. The V end lost 8 bases, the J end lost 6 bases, and 11 bases lay between the germline ends. The CDR3 length is 10 residues. In germline, CDR1 is SQVTM, CDR2 ANQGSEA. The clonotype originates from an adult man with Graves' disease, either hyperthyroidism or ophthalmopathy (not recorded which). Sequencing was performed on peripheral blood or thyroid tissue (not recorded which). V gene TRBV29-1 combines with J gene TRBJ2-7; unclear D gene. CDR3: CSSRTVEQYF. Here the CDR3 DNA reads TGCAGCAGTCGGACCGTCGAGCAGTACTTC.